This TCR beta chain was documented in a study of T cell responses to AZD1222 COVID-19 vaccine (dated by TCRdb to the early 2020s). About the study as a whole: AZD1222 recipients whose second dose came at about 4 weeks and those whose second dose came at about 12 weeks were combined into one group, since spike-specific TCR depth and breadth did not differ between the two schedules. A total of 233 trial participants underwent TCR sequencing, of whom 200 to 220 had received two doses of AZD1222 and about 25 had received two doses of the MenACWY control vaccine. Enrollment into the trials was organized by age into subgroups of 18-55, 56-69 and 70-plus years, and those subgroups contained roughly 160, 29 and 62 TCR-sequenced participants, respectively.

The sample's time point label, in plain terms: baseline before first vaccination. The vaccinee samples were drawn from two UK trials, COV001 and COV002, one of which was a single-blind randomized controlled phase 2/3 trial testing AZD1222 (ChAdOx1 nCoV-19) in healthy adults. For TCRbeta chain sequencing, PBMC samples were collected from trial participants at day 0 and at day 28 after the second dose. The CDR3 regions of human TCRbeta chains were analyzed by immunosequencing. From the authors' description of their analysis: TCRs in the repertoires were matched against a reference library of SARS-CoV-2-specific TCRs that had been generated with the MIRA antigen-specificity platform. Breadth meant the fraction of unique TCRs that were SARS-CoV-2-associated, whereas depth meant the fraction of total T cells that were SARS-CoV-2-associated. Using the MIRA data, each spike-specific TCR was assigned both to the spike region to which the TCR was reactive and to a CD4 or CD8 class. Log10-transformed breadth and depth values were compared by one-way ANOVA with Sidak's multiple comparisons tests. Held by TCRdb, this immuneACCESS table contains in-frame sequences only and omits some clones. Under half of the omission traces to an unresolved V gene where checked; the cause of the rest is unknown. The V and J calls and the clone size are those of that table, but D and trimming were determined from the DNA. The sample data list over 130,000 clones, and 85% to 95% of these were observed just once. Of the sample, roughly 5% falls within the top ten clones.

Findings and caveats that apply to the study as a whole: Reportedly, almost half of the unique spike-specific TCRs recognized epitopes lying outside the regions that are mutated in the B.1.351 and B.1.1.7 variants. The vaccine-associated CD4 TCRs covered the entire spike protein, and the dominant responses fell in regions 160-218 and 743-854. Participants were mostly white British, with more females than males. The authors suggested clonal diversity may have been underestimated. Conclusions about previously exposed vaccinees are limited because only six or seven AZD1222 recipients were SARS-CoV-2 seropositive at baseline. Because no day 14 peak-response samples were available, repertoires were characterized only after the peak T cell response. Spike-specific TCR breadth and depth rose significantly after two AZD1222 doses compared with day 0 and with MenACWY recipients. In the small 56-69-year group, the increase in depth fell short of significance, most likely because of low power.

CDR1 and CDR2 are read off the germline V gene as SGHVS and FQNEAQ. Trimming costs V 2 bases and J 3 bases, and their ends lie 8 bases apart. CDR3 length: 13 amino acids, cysteine to phenylalanine. The read is trimmed to its CDR3 DNA, 39 bases read in frame from base 1. On this clone itself: Its recognized antigen is unknown. Nothing much larger sits one base from this clone, and base qualities are not available.

The TCR was taken from an adult in good health. The sequencing used peripheral blood, collected on day 0 of AZD1222 vaccination. The sequence links TRBV7-8 to TRBJ2-7; the D gene cannot be resolved beyond TRBD1 or TRBD2, each matching 5 bases. The DNA sequence is as follows: TGTGCCAGCAGCTTAATGAGGGGCTACGAGCAGTACTTC. Its amino acids are CASSLMRGYEQYF.